Listed below are T cell receptor beta chains from one sample, sequenced in a study of shared clonotypes between healthy human individuals. The data were produced by immunoSEQ multiplex PCR, yet TCRdb's version contains in-frame clones alone and is incomplete. The top ten clones hold 0.5% to 0.65% of a sample with around 980,000 clones, around 78% of them seen once. Material for sequencing was memory CD4+ T cells from PBMCs. These receptor sequences come from a man aged 18 to 35 in good health. Some clones in this sample may be carry-over from other donors' samples. Each CDR3 is given with its conserved first and last residue. D genes are given only for firm matches. Rows may omit the clone size; those that give it use once, few, many or a size class.

clone_size j_call d_call v_call cdr3_aa cdr3_nt
few TRBJ1-1 . TRBV7-8 CASSSLMNTEAFF TGTGCCAGCAGCTCATTGATGAACACTGAAGCTTTCTTT
once TRBJ2-7 . TRBV7-9 CASSLNGGTYEQYF TGTGCCAGCAGCTTAAATGGGGGGACCTACGAGCAGTACTTC
. TRBJ2-5 TRBD2 TRBV28 CASSSGLAGGIQETQYF TGTGCCAGCAGTTCGGGACTAGCGGGAGGAATACAAGAGACCCAGTACTTC
few TRBJ2-1 TRBD2 TRBV5-1 CASSRAGAYNEQFF TGCGCCAGCAGTAGGGCGGGAGCCTACAATGAGCAGTTCTTC
. TRBJ2-6 . TRBV19 CASSIAGSGANVLTF TGTGCCAGTAGTATCGCAGGGTCTGGGGCCAACGTCCTGACTTTC
few TRBJ2-3 . TRBV6-1 CASSGRGAGSTDTQYF TGTGCCAGCAGTGGCCGGGGGGCGGGGAGCACAGATACGCAGTATTTT
. TRBJ2-7 TRBD1 TRBV7-9 CASSLGTGHSYEQYF TGTGCCAGCAGCTTAGGGACAGGCCACTCCTACGAGCAGTACTTC
. TRBJ1-2 . TRBV15 CATSPRGANYGYTF TGTGCCACCAGTCCGAGGGGAGCTAACTATGGCTACACCTTC
. TRBJ1-2 . TRBV7-2 CASSLRRDSNYGYTF TGTGCCAGCAGCTTACGACGGGATTCTAACTATGGCTACACCTTC
many TRBJ2-2 TRBD2 TRBV7-2 CASSYSGTSTGELFF TGTGCCAGCAGCTATAGCGGGACCTCCACCGGGGAGCTGTTTTTT
once TRBJ2-5 . TRBV18 CASSPRPPPETQYF TGTGCCAGCTCACCACGGCCACCCCCGGAGACCCAGTACTTC
. TRBJ2-1 . TRBV6-1 CATKIDGNSYNEQFF TGTGCCACCAAAATTGACGGAAACTCCTACAATGAGCAGTTCTTC
. TRBJ2-1 . TRBV7-3 CASSLGAYNEQFF TGTGCCAGCAGCTTAGGCGCGTACAATGAGCAGTTCTTC
once TRBJ2-5 . TRBV7-2 CASSLDWEAETQYF TGTGCCAGCAGCTTAGATTGGGAGGCGGAGACCCAGTACTTC
. TRBJ2-6 . TRBV5-8 CASSTPVWRAGANVLTF TGTGCCAGCAGCACCCCCGTCTGGAGGGCCGGGGCCAACGTCCTGACTTTC
. TRBJ2-5 TRBD2 TRBV5-1 CASSFGLAEETQYF TGCGCCAGCAGCTTCGGACTAGCGGAAGAGACCCAGTACTTC
. TRBJ2-1 TRBD2 TRBV9 CASSVSLASNEQFF TGTGCCAGCAGCGTATCACTAGCGTCCAATGAGCAGTTCTTC
. TRBJ2-5 TRBD1 TRBV30 CAWGQGAGETQYF TGTGCCTGGGGTCAGGGGGCAGGGGAGACCCAGTACTTC
. TRBJ2-2 . TRBV9 CASSVVGATGELFF TGTGCCAGCAGCGTAGTGGGGGCAACCGGGGAGCTGTTTTTT
few TRBJ2-3 . TRBV9 CASSPGGTSRSTDTQYF TGTGCCAGCAGCCCAGGCGGGACCTCCAGAAGCACAGATACGCAGTATTTT
. TRBJ2-5 . TRBV7-3 CASSAQGTQETQYF TGTGCCAGCAGCGCGCAGGGCACCCAAGAGACCCAGTACTTC
few TRBJ2-7 . TRBV2 CASSGTPGYEQYF TGTGCCAGCAGCGGGACACCTGGCTACGAGCAGTACTTC
. TRBJ2-1 TRBD2 TRBV5-1 CASRYAGGRRQFF TGCGCCAGCAGATACGCGGGAGGAAGGAGGCAGTTCTTC
. TRBJ2-7 . TRBV28 CASTSWTEQYF TGTGCCAGCACCAGTTGGACAGAGCAGTACTTC
. TRBJ1-2 TRBD1 TRBV4-2 CASSDRDRGNYGYTF TGTGCCAGCAGCGACCGGGACAGGGGTAACTATGGCTACACCTTC
. TRBJ2-7 TRBD1 TRBV4-2 CASSQPLGTGLEQYF TGTGCCAGCAGCCAACCGTTGGGGACAGGGCTCGAGCAGTACTTC
. TRBJ1-3 . TRBV7-9 CASNTVAGNTIYF TGTGCCAGCAATACAGTGGCGGGAAACACCATATATTTT
. TRBJ2-1 . TRBV9 CASSVGPWIANNEQFF TGTGCCAGCAGCGTAGGTCCGTGGATAGCGAACAATGAGCAGTTCTTC
. TRBJ1-2 . TRBV4-2 CASSRGGTPYGGYTF TGTGCCAGCAGCCGCGGGGGGACCCCCTATGGCGGCTACACCTTC
. TRBJ2-5 . TRBV18 CASSPGAVGETQYF TGTGCCAGCTCACCAGGGGCCGTTGGAGAGACCCAGTACTTC
. TRBJ1-2 TRBD1 TRBV6-5 CASSRRTGGGSYTF TGTGCCAGCAGTCGACGGACAGGGGGGGGGAGCTACACCTTC
. TRBJ2-3 . TRBV11-2 CASRSVSWGTDTQYF TGTGCCAGCCGTAGCGTTTCATGGGGCACAGATACGCAGTATTTT
. TRBJ2-2 . TRBV28 CASHRGGGRNTGELFF TGTGCCAGCCACCGGGGTGGTGGGCGGAACACCGGGGAGCTGTTTTTT
. TRBJ2-1 TRBD2 TRBV7-9 CASSLGLAGNEQFF TGTGCCAGCAGCTTAGGACTAGCGGGAAATGAGCAGTTCTTC
few TRBJ1-5 TRBD1 TRBV10-3 CAAATDRGWEPQHF TGTGCCGCCGCAACCGACAGGGGATGGGAGCCCCAGCATTTT
few TRBJ2-7 . TRBV6-1 CASNSGGQVEQYF TGTGCCAGCAACTCGGGCGGGCAGGTCGAGCAGTACTTC
. TRBJ1-3 . TRBV4-2 CASSPGKGNTIYF TGTGCCAGCAGCCCCGGGAAGGGAAACACCATATATTTT
few TRBJ2-7 . TRBV18 CASSPPTVNEQYF TGTGCCAGCTCACCACCTACGGTTAACGAGCAGTACTTC
. TRBJ2-3 . TRBV7-3 CASSGKRADTQYF TGTGCCAGCAGCGGTAAACGGGCGGATACGCAGTATTTT
. TRBJ2-5 . TRBV19 CASSIGASIQETQYF TGTGCCAGTAGTATAGGCGCTAGTATCCAAGAGACCCAGTACTTC
. TRBJ2-7 . TRBV7-2 CASSPTGWEQYF TGTGCCAGCAGCCCGACAGGTTGGGAGCAGTACTTC
. TRBJ1-2 . TRBV30 CAWSRGEGGYTF TGTGCCTGGAGTAGGGGGGAGGGAGGCTACACCTTC
. TRBJ2-2 . TRBV7-2 CASSQDPGTGELFF TGTGCCAGCAGCCAAGATCCAGGCACCGGGGAGCTGTTTTTT
once TRBJ2-3 TRBD1 TRBV13 CASKRQGQDTQYF TGTGCCAGCAAACGACAGGGGCAAGATACGCAGTATTTT
. TRBJ2-2 TRBD1 TRBV7-2 CASRTGTENTGELFF TGTGCCAGCAGGACCGGGACAGAGAACACCGGGGAGCTGTTTTTT
. TRBJ1-5 . TRBV7-3 CASSPTGGGQPQHF TGTGCCAGCAGCCCTACGGGGGGTGGACAGCCCCAGCATTTT
. TRBJ2-2 TRBD1 TRBV2 CASSVLQGTGELFF TGTGCCAGCAGTGTACTACAGGGGACCGGGGAGCTGTTTTTT
. TRBJ2-7 . TRBV14 CASSQTRQVIYEQYF TGTGCCAGCAGCCAAACGCGACAGGTAATCTACGAGCAGTACTTC
. TRBJ2-1 . TRBV5-4 CASSLDRSGEQFF TGTGCCAGCAGCTTGGACAGGTCGGGTGAGCAGTTCTTC
few TRBJ2-3 TRBD2 TRBV10-3 CATTAHLAGEDTQYF TGTGCCACCACGGCCCACTTAGCGGGGGAAGATACGCAGTATTTT
. TRBJ1-3 TRBD1 TRBV18 CASSPGQGRWNTIYF TGTGCCAGCTCACCTGGACAGGGGAGATGGAACACCATATATTTT